These T cell receptor beta chains were read from a single sample in a study of T-cell memory formation after mild COVID-19. TCRdb fed the 5' RACE reads into MiXCR, producing one record per CDR3 protein. The sample includes over 450,000 distinct CDR3 sequences, roughly 20% of them seen just once. The sequencing sample was made of PBMCs or a T cell subset sorted from them (not recorded which). The source of these receptors is an adult woman who had mild COVID-19 (a few samples of this study predate the infection). Cell type and time point are not known. CDR3s include the opening cysteine and the closing phenylalanine or tryptophan. Fields, in order: CDR3 protein, CDR3 DNA, D gene, V gene, clone size, J gene, CDR3 length. The D gene is left open where the match is weak. Rows may omit the clone size; those that give it use once, few, many or a size class.

CDR3aa: CASSSLRTSGDEQYF
CDR3nt: TGTGCCAGCAGCTCGCTTCGGACTAGCGGGGACGAGCAGTACTTC
d_gene: TRBD2
v_gene: TRBV7-9
abundance: -
j_gene: TRBJ2-7
len: 15

CDR3aa: CASSRGGPGTDTQYF
CDR3nt: TGTGCCAGCAGCCGAGGGGGCCCTGGCACAGATACGCAGTATTTT
d_gene: TRBD1
v_gene: TRBV7-2
abundance: -
j_gene: TRBJ2-3
len: 15

CDR3aa: CAISAGGKGTDTQYF
CDR3nt: TGTGCCATCAGCGCAGGGGGTAAGGGCACAGATACGCAGTATTTT
d_gene: TRBD1
v_gene: TRBV10-3
abundance: -
j_gene: TRBJ2-3
len: 15

CDR3aa: CSVHEYRAALRAFF
CDR3nt: TGCAGCGTTCACGAATACCGGGCCGCATTGAGGGCTTTCTTT
d_gene: -
v_gene: TRBV29-1
abundance: -
j_gene: TRBJ1-1
len: 14

CDR3aa: CASSYYRGETQYF
CDR3nt: TGTGCCAGCAGTTATTACAGGGGAGAGACCCAGTACTTC
d_gene: TRBD1
v_gene: TRBV6-2/TRBV6-3
abundance: few
j_gene: TRBJ2-5
len: 13

CDR3aa: CAISESGTPYNEQFF
CDR3nt: TGTGCCATCAGTGAGTCGGGGACACCTTACAATGAGCAGTTCTTC
d_gene: -
v_gene: TRBV10-3
abundance: few
j_gene: TRBJ2-1
len: 15

CDR3aa: CASSLEQLPGGYTF
CDR3nt: TGCGCCAGCAGCTTGGAACAGCTCCCGGGGGGCTACACCTTC
d_gene: -
v_gene: TRBV5-1
abundance: few
j_gene: TRBJ1-2
len: 14

CDR3aa: CASSQTGDGAYGYTF
CDR3nt: TGTGCCAGCAGTCAGACAGGGGACGGGGCCTATGGCTACACCTTC
d_gene: TRBD1
v_gene: TRBV7-9
abundance: -
j_gene: TRBJ1-2
len: 15

CDR3aa: CASSEQVTRGNEQFF
CDR3nt: TGTGCCAGCAGTGAACAGGTGACTAGGGGCAATGAGCAGTTCTTC
d_gene: -
v_gene: TRBV2
abundance: many
j_gene: TRBJ2-1
len: 15

CDR3aa: CASSERSNRGNTIYF
CDR3nt: TGTGCCAGCAGTGAAAGGTCCAACCGTGGAAACACCATATATTTT
d_gene: -
v_gene: TRBV2
abundance: -
j_gene: TRBJ1-3
len: 15

CDR3aa: CASTPGNTGELFF
CDR3nt: TGCGCCAGCACGCCTGGGAACACCGGGGAGCTGTTTTTT
d_gene: -
v_gene: TRBV5-1
abundance: few
j_gene: TRBJ2-2
len: 13

CDR3aa: CASSLGLARDEQFF
CDR3nt: TGTGCCAGCAGCTTAGGTCTCGCACGGGATGAGCAGTTCTTC
d_gene: -
v_gene: TRBV7-6
abundance: -
j_gene: TRBJ2-1
len: 14

CDR3aa: CSAREGRGPEAFF
CDR3nt: TGCAGTGCTAGAGAAGGCAGGGGCCCTGAAGCTTTCTTT
d_gene: -
v_gene: TRBV20-1
abundance: few
j_gene: TRBJ1-1
len: 13

CDR3aa: CASSPGQLDSPLHF
CDR3nt: TGTGCCAGCAGCCCCGGACAGTTAGATTCACCCCTCCACTTT
d_gene: -
v_gene: TRBV5-4
abundance: -
j_gene: TRBJ1-6
len: 14

CDR3aa: CASSPVLAGVTDTQYF
CDR3nt: TGTGCCAGCAGCCCCGTACTAGCGGGAGTAACAGATACGCAGTATTTT
d_gene: TRBD2
v_gene: TRBV7-9
abundance: few
j_gene: TRBJ2-3
len: 16

CDR3aa: CASSTVRDEAFF
CDR3nt: TGTGCCAGCAGTACCGTGCGGGATGAAGCTTTCTTT
d_gene: -
v_gene: TRBV7-9
abundance: -
j_gene: TRBJ1-1
len: 12

CDR3aa: CSVGLQSYEQYF
CDR3nt: TGCAGCGTTGGACTCCAATCCTACGAGCAGTACTTC
d_gene: -
v_gene: TRBV29-1
abundance: few
j_gene: TRBJ2-7
len: 12

CDR3aa: CASSTDRGRAFF
CDR3nt: TGTGCCAGCAGCACCGACCGGGGACGAGCTTTCTTT
d_gene: -
v_gene: TRBV7-6
abundance: -
j_gene: TRBJ1-1
len: 12

CDR3aa: CASSSWGDDTQYF
CDR3nt: TGTGCCAGCAGCTCCTGGGGGGACGATACGCAGTATTTT
d_gene: -
v_gene: TRBV7-9
abundance: few
j_gene: TRBJ2-3
len: 13

CDR3aa: CASSPRARDTEAFF
CDR3nt: TGTGCCAGCAGCCCCAGGGCGCGGGACACTGAAGCTTTCTTT
d_gene: -
v_gene: TRBV3-1
abundance: few
j_gene: TRBJ1-1
len: 14

CDR3aa: CASSFRGQVGEQFF
CDR3nt: TGTGCCAGCAGCTTCAGGGGGCAAGTTGGTGAGCAGTTCTTC
d_gene: TRBD1
v_gene: TRBV7-9
abundance: few
j_gene: TRBJ2-1
len: 14

CDR3aa: CASSYTPGGTTEAFF
CDR3nt: TGCGCCAGCAGTTACACCCCAGGGGGCACCACTGAAGCTTTCTTT
d_gene: TRBD1
v_gene: TRBV5-1
abundance: few
j_gene: TRBJ1-1
len: 15

CDR3aa: CASSSRLAGEDTQYF
CDR3nt: TGTGCCAGCTCATCTCGACTAGCGGGAGAGGATACGCAGTATTTT
d_gene: TRBD2
v_gene: TRBV18
abundance: few
j_gene: TRBJ2-3
len: 15

CDR3aa: CASSQEPPGDYRLETQYF
CDR3nt: TGTGCCAGCAGCCAAGAGCCCCCAGGCGACTATCGGTTGGAGACCCAGTACTTC
d_gene: -
v_gene: TRBV3-1
abundance: -
j_gene: TRBJ2-5
len: 18

CDR3aa: CATSPPSSVDNEQFF
CDR3nt: TGTGCCACCAGTCCTCCTTCGTCAGTCGACAATGAGCAGTTCTTC
d_gene: -
v_gene: TRBV24-1
abundance: -
j_gene: TRBJ2-1
len: 15

CDR3aa: CASSYSYEGHLYEQYF
CDR3nt: TGTGCCAGCAGTTACTCGTATGAGGGTCACCTATACGAGCAGTACTTC
d_gene: -
v_gene: TRBV6-5
abundance: -
j_gene: TRBJ2-7
len: 16

CDR3aa: CASSLNSGGETQYF
CDR3nt: TGTGCCAGCAGCTTAAATTCCGGGGGAGAGACCCAGTACTTC
d_gene: -
v_gene: TRBV7-3
abundance: many
j_gene: TRBJ2-5
len: 14

CDR3aa: CSAKVSYEQYF
CDR3nt: TGCAGTGCTAAAGTCTCCTACGAGCAGTACTTC
d_gene: -
v_gene: TRBV20-1
abundance: few
j_gene: TRBJ2-7
len: 11

CDR3aa: CASSHAGANVLTF
CDR3nt: TGTGCCAGCAGCCACGCTGGGGCCAACGTCCTGACTTTC
d_gene: -
v_gene: TRBV5-5
abundance: -
j_gene: TRBJ2-6
len: 13